One sample yielded the 12 T cell receptor beta chains listed below, sequenced in a study of blood T cell repertoires in COVID-19. Sequenced by immunoSEQ multiplex PCR; TCRdb stores in-frame clones only, minus some. The sample records 120,000 to 150,000 clones, around three quarters being singletons. The material sequenced was peripheral blood. The receptor set was obtained from a man aged 55 to 69 with acute or convalescent COVID-19.

V is TRBV6-5 and J is TRBJ2-7; 7 bases are shared with TRBD2. In germline, CDR1 is MNHEY, CDR2 SVGAGI. The CDR3 extends over 16 amino acids. After removal of 4 bases from V and 2 bases from J, the junction contained 11 bases not matched to a gene. CDR3 sequence reads: CASSFPLTSSPYEQYF. As DNA, the CDR3 is TGTGCCAGCAGTTTCCCCTTGACTAGCTCTCCCTACGAGCAGTACTTC.

The chain uses TRBV5-1 and TRBJ2-5; tentatively, D is TRBD1 (5 bases). Per germline, CDR1 SGHRS and CDR2 YFSETQ. This CDR3 region has 14 residues. The V and J ends lost 2 bases and 1 base respectively, with 9 bases between them. The DNA for the CDR3 is TGCGCCAGCAGCTTCCAGGGTACCCAAGAGACCCAGTACTTC. This codes for CASSFQGTQETQYF.

The chain recombines TRBV19 with TRBJ2-3; 10 nucleotides agree with TRBD2. The CDR3 consists of 19 residues. The V gene's germline CDR1 is LNHDA and CDR2 SQIVND (reference sequence). Trimming took 5 bases from V and 3 from J; bases not matched to a gene: 17. CDR3 in amino acids: CASSGRRAGGSVGTDTQYF. CDR3 coding DNA: TGTGCCAGTAGTGGTAGAAGAGCGGGAGGGTCTGTGGGGACAGATACGCAGTATTTT. Complete variable domain (other parts from reference TRBV19 and TRBJ2-3): DGGITQSPKYLFRKEGQNVTLSCEQNLNHDAMYWYRQDPGQGLRLIYYSQIVNDFQKGDIAEGYSVSREKKESFPLTVTSAQKNPTAFYLCASSGRRAGGSVGTDTQYFGPGTRLTVL.

The rearrangement uses TRBV2 and TRBJ1-4, with no clear D. Per germline, CDR1 SNHLY and CDR2 FYNNEI. Trimming removed 4 bases from V and 0 bases from J, with 15 bases in between. The CDR3 totals 17 residues. The CDR3 loop reads CASSAFSPAATNEKLFF. The CDR3 DNA reads TGTGCCAGCAGTGCGTTTTCCCCAGCGGCAACTAATGAAAAACTGTTTTTT.

This chain uses TRBV6-1 with TRBJ2-3, with 10 bases that match TRBD2. Trimming took 2 bases from V and 5 from J; bases not matched to a gene: 10. This CDR3 has 17 residues. Germline CDR1 and CDR2: MNHNS and SASEGT. CDR3: CASSEFPLAGEEDTQYF. The CDR3 region has the DNA TGTGCCAGCAGTGAATTCCCGCTAGCGGGAGAGGAAGATACGCAGTATTTT.

This chain joins TRBV7-2 and TRBJ1-2; a weak D match, TRBD1 (5 bases). The CDR3 consists of 15 residues. Germline values: CDR1 SGHTA, CDR2 FQGNSA. Trimming cost V 5 bases and J 5 bases, with 18 bases left between them. The CDR3 is CASSHPWGTGYGYTF. CDR3 coding DNA: TGTGCCAGCAGCCACCCCTGGGGCACGGGTTATGGCTACACCTTC.

The chain uses TRBV28 and TRBJ2-7, with D possibly TRBD2 on 5 matching bases. Germline V gene sequence: CDR1 MDHEN, CDR2 SYDVKM. Trimming stripped 3 bases from V and 7 bases from J, with 10 bases between. The CDR3 length is 12 residues. CDR3 coding DNA: TGTGCCAGCAGTTTGAGGGCGCGGGAGCAGTACTTC. It specifies CASSLRAREQYF.

The rearrangement uses TRBV3-1 (or the pseudogene TRBV3-2) and TRBJ2-7, with 8 bases identical to TRBD2. Germline assignment: CDR1 LGHDT and CDR2 YNNKEL (reference sequence). V shed 4 bases and J 4 bases; nucleotides not matched to a gene: 6. This CDR3 comprises 14 residues. In DNA, the CDR3 is TGTGCCAGCAGCCTCCGGACTAGCTATTACGAGCAGTACTTC. Its protein is CASSLRTSYYEQYF.

The rearrangement joins TRBV5-5 to TRBJ2-7, with D perhaps matching TRBD1 (7 bases). Germline assignment: CDR1 SGHKS and CDR2 YYEKEE (reference sequence). This CDR3 contains 15 residues. V was cut by 5 bases and J by 3 bases, with 18 bases left in between. CDR3 in DNA: TGTGCCAGCAGTTTATTCAGGGGGGATCTCTACGAGCAGTACTTC. Encoded protein: CASSLFRGDLYEQYF.

This clone was found a few times. This chain's CDR3 is CAWTLGTVGSEQFF. The CDR3 region has the DNA TGTGCCTGGACCCTTGGGACAGTTGGAAGTGAGCAGTTCTTC. The rearrangement uses TRBV30 and TRBJ2-1, with TRBD1 matching over 7 bases. The V gene's germline CDR1 is GTSNPN and CDR2 SVGIG (reference sequence). V dropped 4 bases and J dropped 9; count of bases not matched to a gene: 12. The CDR3 runs to 14 residues.

This sequence joins TRBV7-9 and TRBJ2-7; D ambiguous. V was clipped by 4 bases and J by 0 bases, with 7 bases between them. The germline V gene has CDR1 SEHNR and CDR2 FQNEAQ (reference sequence). The CDR3 sequence is 13 residues long. This CDR3 reads CASSSENSYEQYF. The CDR3 nucleotides are TGTGCCAGCAGCTCTGAGAACTCCTACGAGCAGTACTTC.

This chain joins TRBV5-1 and TRBJ1-1; maybe TRBD1 (5 bases). The CDR3 runs to 12 residues. The V end lost 4 bases, the J end lost 7 bases, and 11 bases lay between the germline ends. CDR1 is SGHRS, CDR2 YFSETQ, per germline. DNA of the CDR3: TGCGCCAGCAGCCGTGACAGCATTGAAGCTTTCTTT. It codes for CASSRDSIEAFF.